This is a list of T cell receptor beta chains from one sample in a study of shared clonotypes between healthy human individuals. Clones were read by immunoSEQ multiplex PCR, and TCRdb kept only the in-frame ones, dropping some. The table has millions of clones, roughly 94% seen once; the top ten hold 0.1% to 0.15%. Sequencing was done on a sample of naive CD4+ T cells sorted from blood. Receptor source: a man aged 18 to 35 in good health. Both conserved end residues are part of each CDR3. Fields, in order: J gene, V gene, D gene, clone size, CDR3 DNA, CDR3 protein. D genes are given only for firm matches. Size values are once, few and many counts, or a class for expanded clones, and some rows have none.

>TRBJ2-1|TRBV2|-|-
TGTGCCAGCAGTGAAGCCCGGAGCCACAATGAGCAGTTCTTC
CASSEARSHNEQFF
>TRBJ1-3|TRBV6-1|-|-
TGTGCCAGCAGTGAAGCAAGAAACACCATATATTTT
CASSEARNTIYF
>TRBJ2-7|TRBV10-3|TRBD2|few
TGTGCCATCAGCCTCTCGACTAGCGGGACAAACGAGCAGTACTTC
CAISLSTSGTNEQYF
>TRBJ2-5|TRBV5-1|-|-
TGCGCCAGCAGCGAGGAGTCAGAGACCCAGTACTTC
CASSEESETQYF
>TRBJ2-4|TRBV11-2|TRBD1|-
TGTGCCAGCAGCTTAGGACAGGGGGGAAACATTCAGTACTTC
CASSLGQGGNIQYF
>TRBJ1-2|TRBV5-1|TRBD1|-
TGCGCCAGCAGCTTTGGACAGGGAGCTAACTATGGCTACACCTTC
CASSFGQGANYGYTF
>TRBJ2-2|TRBV28|TRBD1|-
TGTGCCAGCAGTTCCACAGGGGTGGGGAACACCGGGGAGCTGTTTTTT
CASSSTGVGNTGELFF
>TRBJ2-6|TRBV12-5|-|-
TGTGCTAGTGGGAGGGGAACACAAGCCCTCTCTGGGGCCAACGTCCTGACTTTC
CASGRGTQALSGANVLTF
>TRBJ2-7|TRBV5-1|TRBD1|once
TGCGCCAGCAGCCCGACCGGGACAGGGGGTTCCTACGAGCAGTACTTC
CASSPTGTGGSYEQYF
>TRBJ1-1|TRBV6-1|-|-
TGTGCCAGCAGTGTGGTGGTAATGAACACTGAAGCTTTCTTT
CASSVVVMNTEAFF
>TRBJ2-1|TRBV7-2|TRBD2|-
TGTGCCAGCAGCTCGACTAGCGGCCACTCCTACAATGAGCAGTTCTTC
CASSSTSGHSYNEQFF
>TRBJ2-3|TRBV5-4|TRBD2|-
TGTGCCAGCAGCCCCGGGACTAGCGGGGGGGGCACAGATACGCAGTATTTT
CASSPGTSGGGTDTQYF
>TRBJ2-3|TRBV2|TRBD2|-
TGTGCCAGCAGCATCACTAGCGAATACACAGATACGCAGTATTTT
CASSITSEYTDTQYF
>TRBJ1-6|TRBV7-9|TRBD1|-
TGTGCCAGCAGCACGGACAGGGCCAATTGGTCACCCCTCCACTTT
CASSTDRANWSPLHF
>TRBJ1-2|TRBV6-6|TRBD1|-
TGTGCCAGCAGCACCCGGGACAGGGCTGTTGGCTACACCTTC
CASSTRDRAVGYTF
>TRBJ1-1|TRBV4-3|-|-
TGCGCCAGCAGCCAAGTCGGCCGCATGAACACTGAAGCTTTCTTT
CASSQVGRMNTEAFF
>TRBJ2-7|TRBV28|-|-
TGTGCCAGCAGCCCACCCGGTAACCACGAGCAGTACTTC
CASSPPGNHEQYF
>TRBJ1-5|TRBV18|-|-
TGTGCCAGCTCACCACCGGGCCGAAATCAGCCCCAGCATTTT
CASSPPGRNQPQHF
>TRBJ2-5|TRBV7-2|TRBD1|-
TGTGCCAGCAGCTTAGGTTCAGGACAGGGACTCGAGACCCAGTACTTC
CASSLGSGQGLETQYF
>TRBJ2-7|TRBV6-6|-|-
TGTGCCAGCAGAGCACCGGGACAATCCTACGAGCAGTACTTC
CASRAPGQSYEQYF
>TRBJ1-1|TRBV28|-|-
TGTGCCAGCAGTTTTTTGGGTAGGTACACTGAAGCTTTCTTT
CASSFLGRYTEAFF
>TRBJ2-3|TRBV5-4|-|-
TGTGCCAGCAGCGTGACAGGCAGGGGTATCACAGATACGCAGTATTTT
CASSVTGRGITDTQYF
>TRBJ1-6|TRBV4-2|-|-
TGTGCCAGCAGCCAAATTTCGGACTCACCCCTCCACTTT
CASSQISDSPLHF
>TRBJ1-5|TRBV2|TRBD1|-
TGTGCCAGCAGTGTTGACAGGGGTAGCAATCAGCCCCAGCATTTT
CASSVDRGSNQPQHF
>TRBJ1-1|TRBV9|-|once
TGTGCCAGCAGCGTAATTGCAGGCATCACTGAAGCTTTCTTT
CASSVIAGITEAFF
>TRBJ2-6|TRBV28|-|-
TGTGCCAGCAGTTTAATAGGGGCTGGGGCCAACGTCCTGACTTTC
CASSLIGAGANVLTF
>TRBJ1-1|TRBV4-2|-|-
TGTGCCAGCAGCCAAGATCCAGACACTGAAGCTTTCTTT
CASSQDPDTEAFF
>TRBJ1-1|TRBV19|-|once
TGTGCCAGTAGTATAGGTTTGGGGGGATTCATGAACACTGAAGCTTTCTTT
CASSIGLGGFMNTEAFF
>TRBJ1-3|TRBV6-5|-|once
TGTGCCAGCAGGCAGTCAACCTACTCTGGAAACACCATATATTTT
CASRQSTYSGNTIYF
>TRBJ2-5|TRBV11-2|-|-
TGTGCCAGCAGCTTATTGGCTAGGGTTCAAAAGACCCAGTACTTC
CASSLLARVQKTQYF
>TRBJ2-3|TRBV19|-|-
TGTGCCAGTAATTACCGAGACGATACGCAGTATTTT
CASNYRDDTQYF
>TRBJ1-6|TRBV6-4|TRBD1|-
TGTGCCAGCAGCCTACGACAGGGAGGTAATTCACCCCTCCACTTT
CASSLRQGGNSPLHF
>TRBJ2-5|TRBV6-9|-|-
TGTGCCAGCCCAGGTCAGGAGACCCAGTACTTC
CASPGQETQYF
>TRBJ2-3|TRBV11-3|-|-
TGTGCCAGCAGCTTAGGTCCGGGGCTGGCAACAGATACGCAGTATTTT
CASSLGPGLATDTQYF
>TRBJ2-7|TRBV10-3|-|-
TGTGCCATCAGTGAGTCACACGGGACCCCCTACGAGCAGTACTTC
CAISESHGTPYEQYF
>TRBJ1-4|TRBV5-4|TRBD1|-
TGTGCCAGCAGCTTAGGACAGGGGGCTAATGAAAAACTGTTTTTT
CASSLGQGANEKLFF
>TRBJ1-5|TRBV2|-|once
TGTGCCAGCAGTGAAGAGGTGAATCAGCCCCAGCATTTT
CASSEEVNQPQHF
>TRBJ2-4|TRBV6-5|-|-
TGTGCCAGCGGACGGGCTTTAGCCAAAAACATTCAGTACTTC
CASGRALAKNIQYF
>TRBJ2-3|TRBV28|-|-
TGTGCCAGCAGTTTTGCGGGAATCGTAGATACGCAGTATTTT
CASSFAGIVDTQYF
>TRBJ2-3|TRBV11-3|-|-
TGTGCCAGCAGCCAAGACAGTAGCACAGATACGCAGTATTTT
CASSQDSSTDTQYF
>TRBJ2-2|TRBV9|-|-
TGTGCCAGCAGCGTAGCCGGCGGTTTGTCGGGGGAGCTGTTTTTT
CASSVAGGLSGELFF
>TRBJ1-5|TRBV4-2|TRBD1|-
TGTGCCAGCAGCCAAGATGGGGGGGACAGTCAGCCCCAGCATTTT
CASSQDGGDSQPQHF
>TRBJ2-5|TRBV6-5|-|-
TGTGCCAGCTCGGGGTTCGGAAAGACCCAGTACTTC
CASSGFGKTQYF
>TRBJ1-5|TRBV30|-|-
TGTGCCTGGAGTAGCCAGGGCGGCAATCAGCCCCAGCATTTT
CAWSSQGGNQPQHF
>TRBJ2-2|TRBV5-4|TRBD2|few
TGTGCCAGCAGCTTCAGCGGGAGGGCCGTCGGGGAGCTGTTTTTT
CASSFSGRAVGELFF
>TRBJ2-4|TRBV2|-|-
TGTGCCAGCAGCCAGACAAACATTCAGTACTTC
CASSQTNIQYF
>TRBJ1-1|TRBV29-1|-|-
TGCAGCGTTGCAACCACTGAAGCTTTCTTT
CSVATTEAFF
>TRBJ2-1|TRBV7-2|-|-
TGTGCCAGCAGCCAAACAGGCGGCTCCTACAATGAGCAGTTCTTC
CASSQTGGSYNEQFF
>TRBJ2-5|TRBV9|TRBD1|-
TGTGCCAGCAGCGTCCAGGGGGCCCAGGTGGAGACCCAGTACTTC
CASSVQGAQVETQYF
>TRBJ1-5|TRBV27|-|-
TGTGCCAGCAGTTTATTCGGACAGAGCAATCAGCCCCAGCATTTT
CASSLFGQSNQPQHF
>TRBJ2-7|TRBV7-2|-|-
TGTGCCAGCAGCATATCCGGGACGGCCGCCTACGAGCAGTACTTC
CASSISGTAAYEQYF
>TRBJ2-3|TRBV30|TRBD2|-
TGTGCCTGGAATAGCGGGGATCCCACAGATACGCAGTATTTT
CAWNSGDPTDTQYF
>TRBJ2-7|TRBV2|-|once
TGTGCCAGCAGGGGGCTCTACAGGGCCCCCTACGAGCAGTACTTC
CASRGLYRAPYEQYF
>TRBJ1-4|TRBV6-6|-|-
TGTGCCAGCAGTTACCCAGCCCAAACTAATGAAAAACTGTTTTTT
CASSYPAQTNEKLFF
>TRBJ1-2|TRBV9|-|-
TGTGCCAGCAGCGTAGTTTCCGAAGCAAACTATGGCTACACCTTC
CASSVVSEANYGYTF
>TRBJ1-2|TRBV6-6|-|many
TGTGCCAGCAGCCTACACCGGGACTCCTGCGCCTTC
CASSLHRDSCAF
>TRBJ1-2|TRBV2|TRBD1|-
TGTGCCCGGGGACAGAACTATGGCTACACCTTC
CARGQNYGYTF
>TRBJ2-5|TRBV10-2|-|-
TGCGCCAGCGGGACACGCGTCTGGGCCCAAGAGACCCAGTACTTC
CASGTRVWAQETQYF